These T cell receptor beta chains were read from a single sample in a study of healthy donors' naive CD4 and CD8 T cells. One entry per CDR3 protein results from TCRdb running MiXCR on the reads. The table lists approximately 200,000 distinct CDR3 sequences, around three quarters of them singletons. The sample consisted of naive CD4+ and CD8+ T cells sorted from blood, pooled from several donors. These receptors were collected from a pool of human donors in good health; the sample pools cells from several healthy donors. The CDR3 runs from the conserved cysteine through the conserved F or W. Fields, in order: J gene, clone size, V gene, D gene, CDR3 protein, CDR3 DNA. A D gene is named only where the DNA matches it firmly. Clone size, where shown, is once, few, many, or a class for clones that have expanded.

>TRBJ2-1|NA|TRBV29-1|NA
CSVDMGRENNEQFF
TGCAGCGTAGATATGGGACGGGAGAACAATGAGCAGTTCTTC
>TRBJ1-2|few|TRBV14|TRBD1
CASSQDRWTGYGYTF
TGTGCCAGCAGCCAAGATCGCTGGACAGGCTATGGCTACACCTTC
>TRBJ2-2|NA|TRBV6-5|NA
CASSYEGTGELFF
TGTGCCAGCAGTTATGAGGGGACCGGGGAGCTGTTTTTT
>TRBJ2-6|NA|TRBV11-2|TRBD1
CASSSPKKTGTGANVLTF
TGTGCCAGCAGCTCCCCTAAGAAGACAGGGACCGGGGCCAACGTCCTGACTTTC
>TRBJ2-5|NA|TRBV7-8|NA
CASSLTGAQETQYF
TGTGCCAGCAGCCTCACTGGGGCCCAAGAGACCCAGTACTTC
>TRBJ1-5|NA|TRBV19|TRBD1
CASSRDRTTDQPQHF
TGTGCCAGTAGTAGGGACAGGACGACTGATCAGCCCCAGCATTTT
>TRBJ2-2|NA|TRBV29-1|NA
CSAGVSNTGELFF
TGCAGCGCCGGGGTTTCAAACACCGGGGAGCTGTTTTTT
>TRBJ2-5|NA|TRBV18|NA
CASSPSLGPQRRTQYF
TGTGCCAGCTCACCATCGTTGGGGCCCCAGAGAAGGACCCAGTACTTC
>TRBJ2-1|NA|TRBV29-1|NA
CSVEGQENYNEQFF
TGCAGCGTTGAAGGGCAGGAGAACTACAATGAGCAGTTCTTC
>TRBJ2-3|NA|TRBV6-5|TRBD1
CASTQGTGETDTQYF
TGTGCCAGCACCCAAGGGACAGGGGAAACAGATACGCAGTATTTT
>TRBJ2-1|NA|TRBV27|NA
CASSLNTGLVPHF
TGTGCCAGCAGTTTAAATACAGGTCTAGTCCCCCATTTC
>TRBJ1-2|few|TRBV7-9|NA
CASSPGTTNYGYTF
TGTGCCAGCAGCCCCGGGACAACTAACTATGGCTACACCTTC
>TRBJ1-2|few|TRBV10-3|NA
CASSERYSTYGYTF
TGTGCCAGCAGTGAACGGTATTCTACCTATGGCTACACCTTC
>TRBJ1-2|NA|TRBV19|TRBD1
CASRGQYYGYTF
TGTGCCAGTAGGGGACAGTACTATGGCTACACCTTC
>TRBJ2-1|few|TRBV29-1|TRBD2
CSVAQRGNNEQFF
TGCAGCGTTGCCCAGCGGGGAAACAATGAGCAGTTCTTC
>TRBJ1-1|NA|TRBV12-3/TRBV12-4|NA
CASSAGPSDAEAFF
TGTGCCAGCAGTGCCGGACCGTCCGACGCTGAAGCTTTCTTT
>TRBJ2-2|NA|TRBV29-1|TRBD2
CSGWASGRPGELFF
TGCAGTGGGTGGGCTAGCGGGAGACCCGGGGAGCTGTTTTTT
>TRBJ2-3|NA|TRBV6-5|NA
CASSRDGTDTQYF
TGTGCCAGCAGCCGGGACGGCACAGATACGCAGTATTTT
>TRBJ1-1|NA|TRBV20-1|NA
CSARELRTGNTEAFF
TGCAGTGCTAGAGAACTACGGACCGGGAACACTGAAGCTTTCTTT
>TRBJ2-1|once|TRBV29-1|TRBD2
CSVDSGSWDEQFF
TGCAGCGTTGATAGCGGGAGTTGGGATGAGCAGTTCTTC
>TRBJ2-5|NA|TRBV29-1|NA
CSVGTAAQETQYF
TGCAGCGTTGGGACAGCGGCCCAAGAGACCCAGTACTTC
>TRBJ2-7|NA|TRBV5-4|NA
CASSLGGLSYEQYF
TGTGCCAGCAGCTTGGGTGGATTAAGCTACGAGCAGTACTTC
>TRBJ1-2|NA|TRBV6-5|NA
CASSYEGTGQRDYTF
TGTGCCAGCAGTTACGAGGGGACCGGGCAACGCGACTACACCTTC
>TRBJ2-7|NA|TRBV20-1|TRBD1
CSARAPGTGVHEQYF
TGCAGTGCTAGAGCTCCCGGGACAGGGGTCCACGAGCAGTACTTC
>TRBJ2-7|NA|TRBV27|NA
CASSLKAMTYEQYF
TGTGCCAGCAGTTTAAAGGCCATGACGTACGAGCAGTACTTC
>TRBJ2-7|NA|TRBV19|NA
CASSIDPRGHPYEQYF
TGTGCCAGTAGTATAGATCCTAGGGGACATCCTTACGAGCAGTACTTC
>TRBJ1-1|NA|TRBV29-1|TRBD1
CSGDRVNTEAFF
TGCAGCGGGGACAGGGTGAACACTGAAGCTTTCTTT
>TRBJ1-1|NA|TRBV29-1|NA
CSGDSGLPNTEAFF
TGCAGCGGCGATAGTGGGCTTCCGAACACTGAAGCTTTCTTT
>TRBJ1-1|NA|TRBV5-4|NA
CASVPAAGGEAFF
TGTGCCAGCGTACCTGCGGCTGGGGGTGAAGCTTTCTTT
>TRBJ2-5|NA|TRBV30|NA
CAWTVSQETQYF
TGTGCCTGGACAGTTTCACAAGAGACCCAGTACTTC
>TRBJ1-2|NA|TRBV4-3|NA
CASSQDPANYGYTF
TGCGCCAGCAGCCAAGATCCAGCTAACTATGGCTACACCTTC
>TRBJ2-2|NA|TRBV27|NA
CASSLWGGRTGAGELFF
TGTGCCAGCAGTTTATGGGGGGGCCGCACTGGGGCCGGGGAGCTGTTTTTT
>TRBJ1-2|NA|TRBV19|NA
CASSRISPKGYGYTF
TGTGCCAGTAGTCGGATCTCCCCAAAGGGCTATGGCTACACCTTC
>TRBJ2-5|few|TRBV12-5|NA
CASGSAARETQYF
TGTGCTAGTGGTTCCGCGGCCCGGGAGACCCAGTACTTC
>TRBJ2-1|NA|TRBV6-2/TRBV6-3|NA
CASSYAAEQFF
TGTGCCAGCAGTTACGCCGCTGAGCAGTTCTTC
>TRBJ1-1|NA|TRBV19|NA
CASSIGQMAEAFF
TGTGCCAGTAGTATCGGGCAGATGGCTGAAGCTTTCTTT
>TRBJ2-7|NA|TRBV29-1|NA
CSVDFGGREQYF
TGCAGCGTTGACTTTGGGGGCCGCGAGCAGTACTTC
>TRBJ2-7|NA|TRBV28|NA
CASTESSRLLPYEQYF
TGTGCCAGCACAGAATCCTCTCGACTCCTTCCCTACGAGCAGTACTTC
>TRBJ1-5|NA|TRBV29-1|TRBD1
CSVHSGGIDQPQHF
TGCAGCGTTCATTCAGGGGGCATCGATCAGCCCCAGCATTTT
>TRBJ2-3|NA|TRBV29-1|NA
CSVKSAGDTQYF
TGCAGTGTTAAAAGTGCTGGAGATACGCAGTATTTT